This TCR beta chain comes out of a study of Tregs in tolerant kidney transplant recipients. Findings and limits, study-wide: Validation in larger populations is needed because few patients were studied. No direct test of biological reproducibility was done here. The most relevant donor-specific Treg TCRbeta repertoire apparently came from expansion with activated donor B cells.

As to this clone: The antigen is not known.

Trimming cost V 4 bases and J 0 bases; bases outside gene matches: 9. Germline values: CDR1 SGHRS, CDR2 YFSETQ. This CDR3 has 18 residues. Only in-frame clones appear in the TCRdb table, and some are missing; sequencing was by immunoSEQ multiplex PCR. The sample includes about 120,000 clones, roughly 93% of them seen just once. Unstimulated regulatory T cells (CD4+CD25+CD127-), CD4+CD25- non-regulatory cells, CD4 and CD8 cells were FACS-sorted from thawed PBMCs. The gene calls are TRBV5-1 and TRBJ2-1, with TRBD2 identical over 11 bases. The sample consisted of CD4+ T cells from blood. This TCR derives from a human donor in good health. This CDR3 reads CASSTLLAGARSYNEQFF. In DNA, the CDR3 is TGCGCCAGCAGCACGCTACTAGCGGGGGCCCGCTCCTACAATGAGCAGTTCTTC.